This T cell receptor beta chain was recovered during a study of T cell repertoires in cytomegalovirus infection. The wider study: The public TCR beta signatures pointed to both CMV infection and matching HLA type.

Germline lookup yields CDR1 LNHDA and CDR2 SQIVND (reference sequence). V lost 5 bases, J lost 7 bases, and 8 bases stayed unmatched. The CDR3 is 14 amino acids. Of note for this clonotype: As yet, its antigen is unknown.

Via MiXCR, TCRdb re-called the reads, giving one row per CDR3 protein. Counted here are some 500,000 distinct CDR3 sequences, 35% to 50% occurring once; the ten biggest clones make up 48%. The rearrangement links TRBV19 to TRBJ2-3; the match to TRBD1 covers 8 bases. This clonotype was sampled from a human donor in good health (CMV status not recorded). Some clones in this sample may be carry-over from other donors' samples. The source material was cultured PBMCs, sampled from culture after CMV antigen stimulation. DNA for the CDR3: TGTGCCAGTAGTTTAACTCACAGGGGGAATACGCAGTATTTT. As protein: CASSLTHRGNTQYF.